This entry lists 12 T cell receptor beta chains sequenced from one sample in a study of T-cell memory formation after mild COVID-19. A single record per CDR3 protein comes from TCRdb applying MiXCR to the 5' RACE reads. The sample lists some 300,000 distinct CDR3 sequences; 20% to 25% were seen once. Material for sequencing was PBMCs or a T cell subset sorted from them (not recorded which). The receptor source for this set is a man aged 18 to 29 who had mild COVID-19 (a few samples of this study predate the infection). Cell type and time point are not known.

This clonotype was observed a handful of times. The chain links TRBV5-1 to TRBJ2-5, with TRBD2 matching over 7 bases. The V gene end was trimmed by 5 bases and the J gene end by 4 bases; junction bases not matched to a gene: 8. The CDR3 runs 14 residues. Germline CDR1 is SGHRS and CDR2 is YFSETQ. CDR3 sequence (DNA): TGCGCCAGCAGGCAATCTAGCGGAACAGAGACCCAGTACTTC. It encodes CASRQSSGTETQYF.

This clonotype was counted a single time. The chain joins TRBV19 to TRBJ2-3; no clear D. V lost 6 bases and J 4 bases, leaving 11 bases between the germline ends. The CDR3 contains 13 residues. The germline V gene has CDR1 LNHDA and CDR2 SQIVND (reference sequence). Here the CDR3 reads CASSAPLADTQYF. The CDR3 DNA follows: TGTGCCAGTAGCGCTCCTCTGGCAGATACGCAGTATTTT.

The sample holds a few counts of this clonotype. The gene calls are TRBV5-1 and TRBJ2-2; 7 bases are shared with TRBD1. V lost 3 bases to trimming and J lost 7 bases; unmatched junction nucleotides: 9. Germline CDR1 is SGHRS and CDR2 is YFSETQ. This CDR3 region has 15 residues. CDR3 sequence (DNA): TGCGCCAGCAGCTGGGCCCTGAACAGGGGCGGGGAGCTGTTTTTT. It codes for CASSWALNRGGELFF.

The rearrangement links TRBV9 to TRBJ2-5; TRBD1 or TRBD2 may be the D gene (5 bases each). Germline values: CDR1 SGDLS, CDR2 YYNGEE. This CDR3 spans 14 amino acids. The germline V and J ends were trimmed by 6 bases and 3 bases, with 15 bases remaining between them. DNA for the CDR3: TGTGCCAGCAACCGCGTAGGGACCGAAGAGACCCAGTACTTC. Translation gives CASNRVGTEETQYF.

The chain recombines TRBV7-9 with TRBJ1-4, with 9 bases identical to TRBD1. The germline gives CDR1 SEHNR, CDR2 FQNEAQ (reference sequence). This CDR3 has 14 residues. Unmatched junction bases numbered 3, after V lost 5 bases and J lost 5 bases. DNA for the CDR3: TGTGCCAGCAGCCGCGGACAGGGGAATGAAAAACTGTTTTTT. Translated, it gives CASSRGQGNEKLFF.

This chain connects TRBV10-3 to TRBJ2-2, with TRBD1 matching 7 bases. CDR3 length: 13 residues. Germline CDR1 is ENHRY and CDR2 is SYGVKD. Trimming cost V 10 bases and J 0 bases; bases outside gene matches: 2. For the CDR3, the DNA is TGTGCCACCCAGGGGGCGAACACCGGGGAGCTGTTTTTT. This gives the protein CATQGANTGELFF.

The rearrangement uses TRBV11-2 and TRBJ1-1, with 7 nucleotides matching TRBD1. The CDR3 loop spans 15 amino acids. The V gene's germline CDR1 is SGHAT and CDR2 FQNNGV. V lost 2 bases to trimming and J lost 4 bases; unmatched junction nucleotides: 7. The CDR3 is CASSLNGQGGTEAFF. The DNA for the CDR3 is TGTGCCAGCAGCTTAAACGGGCAGGGGGGCACTGAAGCTTTCTTT.

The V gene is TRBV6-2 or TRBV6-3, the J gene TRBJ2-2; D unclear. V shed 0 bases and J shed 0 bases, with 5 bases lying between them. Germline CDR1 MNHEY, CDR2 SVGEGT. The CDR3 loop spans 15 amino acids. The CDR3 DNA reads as TGTGCCAGCAGTTACTCCATAACGAACACCGGGGAGCTGTTTTTT. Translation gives CASSYSITNTGELFF.

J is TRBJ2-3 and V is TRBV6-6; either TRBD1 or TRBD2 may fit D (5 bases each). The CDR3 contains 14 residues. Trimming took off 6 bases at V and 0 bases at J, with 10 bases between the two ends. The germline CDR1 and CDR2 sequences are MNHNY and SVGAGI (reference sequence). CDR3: CASRTAASTDTQYF. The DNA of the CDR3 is TGTGCCAGCAGGACAGCGGCCAGCACAGATACGCAGTATTTT.

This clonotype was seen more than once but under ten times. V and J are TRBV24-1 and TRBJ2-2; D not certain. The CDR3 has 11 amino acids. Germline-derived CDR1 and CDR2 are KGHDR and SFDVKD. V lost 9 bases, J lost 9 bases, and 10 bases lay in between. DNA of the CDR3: TGTGCCACCTCGCCAGGTCGGGAGCTGTTTTTT. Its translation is CATSPGRELFF.

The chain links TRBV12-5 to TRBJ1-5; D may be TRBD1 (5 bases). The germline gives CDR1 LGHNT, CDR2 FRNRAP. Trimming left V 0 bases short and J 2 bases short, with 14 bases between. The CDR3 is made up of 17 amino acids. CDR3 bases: TGTGCTAGTGGTTTGGTATCGTTGGGGGGTGGCAATCAGCCCCAGCATTTT. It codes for CASGLVSLGGGNQPQHF.

CDR3 in DNA: TGTGCCAGCAGCGCTACTAGCGGGGGGTTCTACGAGCAGTACTTC. Its protein product is CASSATSGGFYEQYF. J is TRBJ2-7 and V is TRBV9, with 12 bases identical to TRBD2. Germline trimming cut 3 bases from V and 3 bases from J; bases unmatched to any gene: 4. The CDR3 runs 15 residues. Looked up from germline, CDR1 is SGDLS and CDR2 is YYNGEE.